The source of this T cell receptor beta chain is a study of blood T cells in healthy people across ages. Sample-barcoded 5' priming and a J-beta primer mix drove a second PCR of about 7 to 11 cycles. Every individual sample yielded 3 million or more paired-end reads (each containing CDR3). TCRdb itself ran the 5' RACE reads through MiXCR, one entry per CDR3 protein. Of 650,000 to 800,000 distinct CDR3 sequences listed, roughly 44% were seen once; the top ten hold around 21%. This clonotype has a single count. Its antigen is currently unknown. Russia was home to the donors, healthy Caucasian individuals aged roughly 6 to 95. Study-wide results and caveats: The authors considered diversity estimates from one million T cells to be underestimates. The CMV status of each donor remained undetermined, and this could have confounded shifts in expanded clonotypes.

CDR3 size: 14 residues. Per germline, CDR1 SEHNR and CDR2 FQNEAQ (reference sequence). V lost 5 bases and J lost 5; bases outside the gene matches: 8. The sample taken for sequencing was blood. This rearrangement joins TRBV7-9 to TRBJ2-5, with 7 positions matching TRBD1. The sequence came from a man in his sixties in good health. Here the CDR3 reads CASSPGTVVETQYF. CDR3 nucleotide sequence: TGTGCCAGCAGCCCGGGGACAGTGGTTGAGACCCAGTACTTC.